These 27 T cell receptor beta chains share one sample of origin, sequenced in a study of T cells in Graves' hyperthyroidism and ophthalmopathy. Amplification of TCR beta CDR3 regions was performed using RNA transcripts as template. During a first-round RT-PCR of the TCR CDR3, the HTBI primer set was used. TCRdb re-derived calls from the multiplex PCR reads in MiXCR, one entry per CDR3 protein. Of around 600,000 distinct CDR3 sequences in the sample, more than 15% were seen once. The source material was blood. These receptors were obtained from a woman between 40 and 55 years old with Graves' ophthalmopathy.

There are a few counts of this clonotype. The gene calls are TRBV5-1 and TRBJ2-2, with a weak D call TRBD1 (5 bases). The CDR3 has 14 residues. The V gene's germline CDR1 is SGHRS and CDR2 YFSETQ. Trimming pared 5 bases from V and 6 bases from J, leaving 14 bases between. The CDR3 DNA is TGCGCCAGCAGTGAGCAGGGAAGAGCCGGGGAGCTGTTTTTT. As protein: CASSEQGRAGELFF.

The chain combines TRBV20-1 with TRBJ1-2; D call uncertain. Germline V gene sequence: CDR1 DFQATT, CDR2 SNEGSKA (reference sequence). The CDR3 contains 14 residues. Trimming shortened V by 0 bases and J by 7 bases, and 15 bases separated the two germline ends. The CDR3 loop reads CSARDPSGPRGYTF. The CDR3 region has the DNA TGCAGTGCTAGAGACCCTAGTGGGCCCCGTGGCTACACCTTC.

In its sample, this clonotype was seen many times. The CDR3 region is CASIPVARGQFF. The DNA of the CDR3 is TGTGCCAGCATTCCAGTGGCCCGAGGGCAGTTCTTC. V gene TRBV2 combines with J gene TRBJ2-1, with unresolved D. The V end was cut by 7 bases, the J end by 12 bases, with 16 bases between. Per germline, CDR1 SNHLY and CDR2 FYNNEI. The CDR3 is 12 amino acids.

The CDR3 DNA reads as TGTGCCTGGAGTGTACAGGAGAATCAGCCCCAGCATTTT. This encodes CAWSVQENQPQHF. The genes are TRBV30 and TRBJ1-5, with D maybe TRBD1 (5 bases). Germline values: CDR1 GTSNPN, CDR2 SVGIG (reference sequence). V lost 0 bases and J lost 4, with 7 bases in between. The CDR3 runs to 13 residues.

This clonotype was seen many times. This chain uses TRBV12-3 or TRBV12-4 with TRBJ1-1; D may be TRBD1 (5 bases). The CDR3 consists of 14 residues. V was clipped by 5 bases and J by 1 base, with 11 bases between them. In nucleotides, the CDR3 is TGTGCCAGCAGTCCCGGACACCAGAACACTGAAGCTTTCTTT. Encoded protein: CASSPGHQNTEAFF.

The sample holds a few counts of this clonotype. The chain recombines TRBV2 with TRBJ1-6; no clear D gene. Germline assignment: CDR1 SNHLY and CDR2 FYNNEI. CDR3 length equals 17 residues. The germline V and J ends were trimmed by 0 bases and 6 bases, with 15 bases remaining between them. As DNA, the CDR3 is TGTGCCAGCAGTGAAGCGCTTGGCGGAGGTCGTAATTCACCCCTCCACTTT. It is translated as CASSEALGGGRNSPLHF.

This chain connects TRBV7-9 to TRBJ2-7, with 9 bases identical to TRBD1. CDR1 is SEHNR and CDR2 is FQNEAQ in the germline V gene (reference sequence). J lost 7 bases, V lost 5 bases, and 18 bases had no gene match. The CDR3 loop spans 17 amino acids. Here the CDR3 reads CASSRDIGRDRVREQYF. The DNA for the CDR3 is TGTGCCAGCAGCCGAGACATAGGCCGGGACAGGGTGAGAGAGCAGTACTTC. The full variable domain, with the rest looked up from reference TRBV7-9 and TRBJ2-7, is DTGVSQNPRHKITKRGQNVTFRCDPISEHNRLYWYRQTLGQGPEFLTYFQNEAQLEKSRLLSDRFSAERPKGSFSTLEIQRTEQGDSAMYLCASSRDIGRDRVREQYFGPGTRLTVT.

The count of this clonotype is one. This may stem from a read error, because a much larger clone lies one nucleotide away. The CDR3, as DNA: TGCAGTGCTAGGCGGGAGGGGGAGGCCCAGTACTTC. It encodes CSARREGEAQYF. The rearrangement uses TRBV20-1 and TRBJ2-5, with TRBD2 identical over 9 bases. V was clipped by 3 bases and J by 9 bases; unmatched bases: 5. The CDR3 length is 12 residues. Germline assignment: CDR1 DFQATT and CDR2 SNEGSKA (reference sequence).

This clonotype was counted many times. This sequence joins TRBV12-3 or TRBV12-4 and TRBJ2-3; perhaps TRBD2 as D (5 bases). Trimming took 6 bases from V and 4 from J, leaving 11 bases between them. The CDR3 totals 13 residues. As DNA, the CDR3 is TGTGCCAGCAGACCCTCGGGATCAGATACGCAGTATTTT. This translates into CASRPSGSDTQYF.

The rearrangement uses TRBV6-1 and TRBJ2-7; 12 bases are a match to TRBD2. CDR3 length: 15 amino acids. The V and J ends lost 4 bases and 6 bases, in that order; junction bases with no gene match: 7. CDR1 and CDR2 from the germline V gene are MNHNS and SASEGT. CDR3 nucleotides: TGTGCCAGCAGTGTGACTAGCGGGAGTCTGGGCGAGCAGTACTTC. Translated, it gives CASSVTSGSLGEQYF.

Details on this clonotype: A much larger clonotype is one base distant, so this may be a read error. This rearrangement joins TRBV4-1 to TRBJ1-4, with D possibly being TRBD1 (6 bases). Per the germline V gene, CDR1 is MGHRA and CDR2 is YSYEKL. CDR3 length: 16 amino acids. CDR3 sequence reads: CASSRRAGATSEKLFF. The CDR3 nucleotides are TGCGCCAGCAGCCGGAGGGCGGGGGCAACTAGTGAAAAACTGTTTTTT.

This clonotype has at least ten counts. V usage is TRBV2 and J usage is TRBJ1-1; D is uncertain. The CDR3 totals 14 residues. The germline gives CDR1 SNHLY, CDR2 FYNNEI. The V gene lost 4 bases and the J gene lost 3 bases, with 12 bases spanning the gap. This CDR3 reads CASSGRRSYTEAFF. The CDR3 nucleotides are TGTGCCAGCAGTGGCCGACGATCATACACTGAAGCTTTCTTT.

Ten or more counts support this clonotype. J is TRBJ2-1 and V is TRBV18, with TRBD2 identical over 8 bases. Losses at the gene ends were 3 bases for V and 7 bases for J; bases not matched to a gene: 17. This CDR3 has 18 residues. CDR1 and CDR2 (germline): KGHSH, LQKENI. The CDR3 reads CASSPPHSGGGQGNEQFF. CDR3 sequence (DNA): TGTGCCAGCTCACCCCCCCATAGTGGCGGGGGGCAAGGGAATGAGCAGTTCTTC.

Ten or more counts support this clonotype. The chain joins TRBV18 to TRBJ1-1, with no clear D. The V and J ends lost 3 bases and 0 bases respectively, with 8 bases between them. The CDR3 extends over 14 amino acids. From germline, CDR1 is KGHSH and CDR2 LQKENI. DNA of the CDR3: TGTGCCAGCTCACCCCCGGGCATGAACACTGAAGCTTTCTTT. Amino acids: CASSPPGMNTEAFF.

The chain recombines TRBV6-1 with TRBJ2-2, with TRBD2 as a possible D gene (5 bases). The germline V gene encodes CDR1 MNHNS and CDR2 SASEGT. V lost 5 bases to trimming and J lost 0 bases, with 10 bases between them. The CDR3 extends over 15 amino acids. The CDR3 sequence: CASSFQRSNTGELFF. CDR3 nucleotide sequence: TGTGCCAGCAGTTTTCAGCGGTCGAACACCGGGGAGCTGTTTTTT.

The chain has TRBV28 and TRBJ2-1; D is perhaps TRBD2 (5 bases). The CDR3 is made up of 14 amino acids. V gave up 7 bases and J gave up 0 bases, with 10 bases separating them. Germline values: CDR1 MDHEN, CDR2 SYDVKM. In DNA form, the CDR3 reads TGTGCCAGCACGCAGCGGAGCTCCTACAATGAGCAGTTCTTC. It is translated as CASTQRSSYNEQFF.

This clonotype was observed at least ten times. The chain employs TRBV19 and TRBJ1-1, with D unclear. The CDR3 is 14 amino acids. Germline CDR1 reads LNHDA; CDR2 reads SQIVND (reference sequence). The ends were cut back, 1 base at V and 1 base at J, with 7 bases in the middle. The CDR3 nucleotides are TGTGCCAGTAGTATAGCGGGCGGGAACACTGAAGCTTTCTTT. Protein product: CASSIAGGNTEAFF.

V gene TRBV5-1 combines with J gene TRBJ2-6; D uncertain. The CDR3 is 15 amino acids. Trimming left V 4 bases short and J 0 bases short, with 8 bases between. The germline gives CDR1 SGHRS, CDR2 YFSETQ. CDR3 nucleotide sequence: TGCGCCAGCAGCCTGCAGATCTCTGGGGCCAACGTCCTGACTTTC. It codes for CASSLQISGANVLTF.

V is TRBV19 and J is TRBJ2-5; D is uncertain. The CDR3 extends over 15 amino acids. V dropped 1 base and J dropped 2 bases, with 11 bases sitting between them. Germline CDR1 LNHDA, CDR2 SQIVND (reference sequence). DNA of the CDR3: TGTGCCAGTAGTATAGGTGGGGAACTACAAGAGACCCAGTACTTC. It specifies CASSIGGELQETQYF.

The V call is TRBV11-2, the J call TRBJ2-1; 7 nucleotides line up with TRBD2. In germline, CDR1 is SGHAT, CDR2 FQNNGV. The trim removed 6 bases at V and 5 bases at J, leaving 10 bases unmatched. CDR3 length: 15 amino acids. CDR3 residues: CASRRTREAHNEQFF. The CDR3 nucleotides are TGTGCCAGCAGAAGGACCCGGGAGGCCCACAATGAGCAGTTCTTC.

This chain connects TRBV30 to TRBJ2-1; D not resolved. With 0 bases removed from V and 13 bases from J, the gap between germline ends came to 10 bases. This CDR3 contains 11 residues. Germline V lookup: CDR1 GTSNPN, CDR2 SVGIG (reference sequence). This CDR3 reads CAWSVKHVQFF. CDR3 coding DNA: TGTGCCTGGAGTGTAAAACACGTCCAGTTCTTC. The entire variable domain, with the rest obtained from reference TRBV30 and TRBJ2-1, is as follows: SQTIHQWPATLVQPVGSPLSLECTVEGTSNPNLYWYRQAAGRGLQLLFYSVGIGQISSEVPQNLSASRPQDRQFILSSKKLLLSDSGFYLCAWSVKHVQFFGPGTRLTVL.

This clonotype was seen many times. The chain has TRBV29-1 and TRBJ2-1, with 12 bases identical to TRBD2. Germline V CDR1 and CDR2: SQVTM, ANQGSEA. The length of the CDR3 is 16 residues. With 2 bases clipped from V and 3 bases from J, the junction kept 5 bases outside the gene matches. This CDR3 reads CSVESLAGGNYNEQFF. The CDR3 DNA reads TGCAGCGTTGAATCGCTAGCGGGGGGGAACTACAATGAGCAGTTCTTC.

This clonotype was picked up many times. The gene calls are TRBV5-1 and TRBJ1-1; 12 bases fit TRBD1. With V trimmed by 6 bases and J by 7 bases, 13 bases remained unmatched. Germline assignment: CDR1 SGHRS and CDR2 YFSETQ. CDR3 size: 16 residues. DNA for the CDR3: TGCGCCAGCATCAGGGGGCCGGGACAGGGGGCTAATGAAGCTTTCTTT. It codes for CASIRGPGQGANEAFF.

A word on this clonotype: One end of the junction does not line up with germline, which may come from a read error. V and J are TRBV11-2 and TRBJ2-1; 8 nucleotides line up with TRBD2. The CDR3 sequence is 14 residues long. CDR1 SGHAT and CDR2 FQNNGV come from the germline V gene. CDR3 protein: CASSLAGGLNGQFF. Here the CDR3 DNA reads TGTGCCAGCAGCTTAGCGGGGGGGCTAAATGGGCAGTTCTTC. Full variable domain (remainder filled in from reference TRBV11-2 and TRBJ2-1): EAGVAQSPRYKIIEKRQSVAFWCNPISGHATLYWYQQILGQGPKLLIQFQNNGVVDDSQLPKDRFSAERLKGVDSTLKIQPAKLEDSAVYLCASSLAGGLNGQFFGPGTRLTVL.

This clonotype was found many times. V gene TRBV4-1 combines with J gene TRBJ2-7; D is perhaps TRBD1 (7 bases). The CDR3 runs 17 residues. V was pared by 0 bases and J by 2 bases, with 17 bases between. Germline V gene sequence: CDR1 MGHRA, CDR2 YSYEKL. This CDR3 is CASSQDLAGGLTYEQYF. CDR3 nucleotide sequence: TGCGCCAGCAGCCAAGATCTGGCAGGGGGGCTAACCTACGAGCAGTACTTC.

This clonotype was found many times. The V gene is TRBV7-9, the J gene TRBJ1-6, with D possibly TRBD1 on 6 matching bases. CDR1 is SEHNR and CDR2 is FQNEAQ in the germline V gene (reference sequence). V lost 4 bases, J lost 9 bases, and 16 bases lay in between. The CDR3 loop spans 15 amino acids. DNA of the CDR3: TGTGCCAGCAGCTGGACAGACCATTTGGGTTCACCCCTCCACTTT. Translated: CASSWTDHLGSPLHF.

The chain couples TRBV5-6 to TRBJ2-3; the D gene is possibly TRBD1 (5 bases). V was trimmed by 6 bases and J by 2 bases, leaving 16 bases between them. Germline V gene lookup returns CDR1 SGHDT and CDR2 YYEEEE. The CDR3 length is 15 residues. CDR3 amino acids: CASILWGSPTDTQYF. CDR3 nucleotides: TGTGCCAGCATCCTATGGGGCAGCCCCACAGATACGCAGTATTTT.